Shown below are 31 T cell receptor beta chains from a single sample sequenced in a study of monozygotic twins with inflammatory bowel disease. TCRdb re-called the 5' RACE reads and gives one entry per CDR3 protein, without DNA. The sample's table shows around 150,000 distinct CDR3 sequences. Sequenced: blood. These receptors all come from a human donor with ulcerative colitis or Crohn's disease, or a healthy co-twin of an affected twin (not recorded which).

The chain carries TRBV19 and TRBJ2-2; the D gene TCRdb calls, TRBD2, cannot be checked with no DNA. CDR1 and CDR2 from the germline V gene are LNHDA and SQIVND (reference sequence). The CDR3 sequence is 15 residues long. The CDR3 sequence: CASSIGLAGVGELFF.

V usage is TRBV7-7 and J usage is TRBJ2-1; TCRdb reports TRBD2, a call that lacks DNA to check it against. This CDR3 has 19 amino acids. Germline loops: CDR1 SSHAT, CDR2 FNYEAQ (reference sequence). This CDR3 reads CASSFGLAGGLGSYNEQFF.

The chain uses TRBV29-1 and TRBJ2-7; TCRdb calls TRBD1, which cannot be checked without DNA. Germline V gene data show CDR1 as SQVTM and CDR2 as ANQGSEA. The CDR3 consists of 13 residues. CDR3 in amino acids: CSVGQWLSYEQYF.

CDR3 loop: CASSFPWYNEQFF. The V and J genes are TRBV12-3 or TRBV12-4 and TRBJ2-1. CDR3 length: 13 residues.

The chain employs TRBV10-3 and TRBJ2-7; there is no DNA to check the TCRdb D call of TRBD1. Germline CDR1 ENHRY, CDR2 SYGVKD. The CDR3 is 17 residues long. This CDR3 reads CAISRDVPGGHNYEQYF.

The chain couples TRBV7-2 to TRBJ2-3; absent DNA, TCRdb's TRBD1 call cannot be checked. This CDR3 is 15 amino acids long. Germline assignment: CDR1 SGHTA and CDR2 FQGNSA. CDR3 residues: CASSPGRGFTDTQYF.

V usage is TRBV6-5 and J usage is TRBJ2-1. Germline V CDR1 and CDR2: MNHEY, SVGAGI. This CDR3 spans 12 amino acids. The CDR3 region is CASSYLGNEQFF.

The V and J genes are TRBV6-2 or TRBV6-3 and TRBJ2-7; TCRdb selects TRBD1, and the lack of DNA leaves this call unchecked. The CDR3 consists of 17 residues. Germline-derived CDR1 and CDR2 are MNHEY and SVGEGT. This chain's CDR3 is CASSPPGQGIPGYEQYF.

The chain carries TRBV28 and TRBJ2-1; the D call from TCRdb, TRBD1, cannot be confirmed without DNA. The CDR3 is 16 residues long. Germline loops: CDR1 MDHEN, CDR2 SYDVKM. The CDR3 reads CASSPPRGPGHTEQFF.

This chain joins TRBV20-1 and TRBJ2-3; absent DNA, TCRdb's TRBD2 call cannot be checked. This CDR3 comprises 13 residues. The germline V gene has CDR1 DFQATT and CDR2 SNEGSKA (reference sequence). The CDR3: CSARATGGDTQYF.

V is TRBV7-9 and J is TRBJ2-1; TCRdb designates TRBD1, a call that cannot be tested without DNA. The CDR3 sequence is 15 residues long. Germline CDR1 reads SEHNR; CDR2 reads FQNEAQ (reference sequence). The CDR3 spells CASSATGGPWNEQFF.

This chain connects TRBV11-2 to TRBJ1-6; checking the TCRdb D call of TRBD1 is not possible without DNA. The CDR3 sequence is 14 residues long. Germline loops: CDR1 SGHAT, CDR2 FQNNGV. This CDR3 reads CASSFSGDNSPLHF.

The chain is built from TRBV2 and TRBJ2-7; the D gene TCRdb calls, TRBD1, cannot be checked with no DNA. CDR3 length: 13 amino acids. Germline V gene data show CDR1 as SNHLY and CDR2 as FYNNEI. This CDR3 is CASEGQGNYEQYF.

V is TRBV5-1 and J is TRBJ1-2; absent DNA, TCRdb's TRBD1 call cannot be checked. This CDR3 is built from 14 residues. Germline V gives CDR1 SGHRS, CDR2 YFSETQ. The CDR3 sequence: CASSLVTGGNGYTF.

This chain links TRBV3-1 with TRBJ2-7. The CDR3 length is 15 residues. CDR1 is LGHDT and CDR2 is YNNKEL in the germline V gene (reference sequence). Here the CDR3 reads CASSQEGTPSNEQYF.

The J gene is TRBJ2-1, the V gene TRBV24-1. Germline-derived CDR1 and CDR2 are KGHDR and SFDVKD. This CDR3 comprises 13 residues. CDR3 residues: CATSDTRWNEQFF.

The chain combines TRBV12-3 or TRBV12-4 with TRBJ1-1; TCRdb picks TRBD1, but there is no DNA to check that call. This CDR3 is built from 13 residues. CDR3 region: CASSFGRDTEAFF.

J is TRBJ2-6 and V is TRBV5-1; TCRdb's D call of TRBD1 is untestable without DNA. CDR3 length: 16 residues. Germline-derived CDR1 and CDR2 are SGHRS and YFSETQ. The CDR3 sequence is CASSPQGRSGANVLTF.

The rearrangement links TRBV5-6 to TRBJ2-6; the D call of TRBD1 rests on TCRdb alone, since no DNA is present to check it. This CDR3 has 15 residues. Per germline, CDR1 SGHDT and CDR2 YYEEEE. The CDR3 reads CASDRGLAGANVLTF.

CDR3 amino acids: CASSFGTSGRAAQYF. The chain carries TRBV27 and TRBJ2-5; the D gene TCRdb calls, TRBD2, cannot be checked with no DNA. Looked up from germline, CDR1 is MNHEY and CDR2 is SMNVEV (reference sequence). CDR3 length: 15 residues.

The chain is built from TRBV7-9 and TRBJ1-5; the TRBD1 assignment by TCRdb is unverifiable without DNA. Germline V gene sequence: CDR1 SEHNR, CDR2 FQNEAQ (reference sequence). There are 17 residues in the CDR3. CDR3 sequence reads: CASSLEQGGYSNQPQHF.

V gene TRBV7-2 combines with J gene TRBJ1-5; TCRdb's assignment of TRBD1 cannot be checked, as there is no DNA. CDR3 length: 13 amino acids. Germline assignment: CDR1 SGHTA and CDR2 FQGNSA. The CDR3 sequence: CASSATGSQPQHF. The whole variable domain, filled in from reference TRBV7-2 and TRBJ1-5, reads GAGVSQSPSNKVTEKGKDVELRCDPISGHTALYWYRQSLGQGLEFLIYFQGNSAPDKSGLPSDRFSAERTGGSVSTLTIQRTQQEDSAVYLCASSATGSQPQHFGDGTRLSIL.

This rearrangement joins TRBV6-2 or TRBV6-3 to TRBJ2-7; TCRdb outputs TRBD1, but without DNA this stays unchecked. The CDR3 has 15 residues. CDR1 and CDR2 from the germline V gene are MNHEY and SVGEGT. The CDR3 reads CASSYVSPDLYEQYF.

V is TRBV29-1 and J is TRBJ2-7; the TCRdb call, TRBD2, lacks DNA for checking. The V gene's germline CDR1 is SQVTM and CDR2 ANQGSEA. This CDR3 spans 12 amino acids. The CDR3 region is CSVEEGGCEQYF.

The chain carries TRBV28 and TRBJ1-6; TCRdb lists TRBD1, though no DNA is available to test this call. The CDR3 covers 14 residues. Germline lookup yields CDR1 MDHEN and CDR2 SYDVKM. The CDR3 here is CASRPQGYNSPLHF.

The J gene is TRBJ2-7, the V gene TRBV6-1; TCRdb designates TRBD2, a call that cannot be tested without DNA. This CDR3 has 15 residues. The germline V gene has CDR1 MNHNS and CDR2 SASEGT. CDR3 protein: CASRPSYDSSYEQYF.

The rearrangement uses TRBV28 and TRBJ2-7. The CDR3 is 14 amino acids. CDR1 is MDHEN and CDR2 is SYDVKM in the germline V gene. This CDR3 is CASSLVGGPYEQYF.

The CDR3 loop is CASSLRSGPYNEQFF. The J gene is TRBJ2-1, the V gene TRBV12-3 or TRBV12-4; TCRdb returns TRBD2, unconfirmable since there is no DNA. The CDR3 runs to 15 residues.

This sequence joins TRBV6-2 or TRBV6-3 and TRBJ2-1; TCRdb's D gene call, TRBD2, goes unchecked for lack of DNA. This CDR3 is built from 16 residues. Looked up from germline, CDR1 is MNHEY and CDR2 is SVGEGT. CDR3 loop: CASSSLTSGRLNEQFF.

The rearrangement joins TRBV6-5 to TRBJ2-1; TCRdb reports TRBD1, a call that lacks DNA to check it against. Germline CDR1 is MNHEY and CDR2 is SVGAGI. The CDR3 runs 16 residues. The CDR3 loop is CASSYSGQLSGDEQFF.

J is TRBJ2-5 and V is TRBV7-3; no DNA is available, so the TRBD1 call from TCRdb remains unchecked. The CDR3 is 14 amino acids. Germline CDR1 SGHTA, CDR2 FQGTGA. The CDR3 reads CASSRDPGQETQYF.